The rows below give T cell receptor beta chains drawn from one sample of a study of PD-1 blockade in mismatch repair-deficient tumors. Data came from immunoSEQ multiplex PCR; TCRdb stores just in-frame clones and leaves some out. The sample has 100,000 to 150,000 clones, around 86% seen once; the top ten hold 13%. This material consisted of peripheral blood, taken 44 weeks after starting pembrolizumab. These receptors were collected from an adult with mismatch repair-deficient cancer. Both conserved end residues are part of each CDR3. Each record gives: D gene, V gene, CDR3 protein. The D gene is left open where the match is weak.

D gene: TRBD1
V gene: TRBV11-2
CDR3 protein: CASSSGQGVWSGNTIYF

D gene: NA
V gene: TRBV19
CDR3 protein: CASKRHEQYF

D gene: NA
V gene: TRBV7-2
CDR3 protein: CASSRTAESSYEQYF

D gene: NA
V gene: TRBV10-2
CDR3 protein: CASGTPADTQYF

D gene: TRBD2
V gene: TRBV9
CDR3 protein: CASSVGGGTQYF

D gene: TRBD1
V gene: TRBV27
CDR3 protein: CASSLYGTGGTDTQYF

D gene: TRBD2
V gene: TRBV28
CDR3 protein: CASSVLAGAGTDTQYF

D gene: TRBD1
V gene: TRBV5-1
CDR3 protein: CASGPGQGARNTIYF

D gene: NA
V gene: TRBV7-9
CDR3 protein: CASSFDGPLAYEQYF

D gene: NA
V gene: TRBV19
CDR3 protein: CASSIPPTDTQYF

D gene: NA
V gene: TRBV9
CDR3 protein: CASSPTRGRKTGELFF

D gene: NA
V gene: TRBV2
CDR3 protein: CASSEVADTEAFF

D gene: NA
V gene: TRBV19
CDR3 protein: CASRNLATNEKLFF

D gene: NA
V gene: TRBV4-2
CDR3 protein: CASSQEPPDPPQYF

D gene: NA
V gene: TRBV19
CDR3 protein: CASSSRTGRGPYEQYF

D gene: TRBD2
V gene: TRBV19
CDR3 protein: CASSTIAGVADTQYF

D gene: NA
V gene: TRBV28
CDR3 protein: CATRKGLTYEQYF

D gene: NA
V gene: TRBV5-1
CDR3 protein: CASSLQGYSNQPQHF

D gene: NA
V gene: TRBV6-6
CDR3 protein: CASSPIPNTEAFF

D gene: TRBD1
V gene: TRBV11-2
CDR3 protein: CASRPQTGANEKLFF

D gene: NA
V gene: TRBV2
CDR3 protein: CASSPGDTEAFF

D gene: TRBD2
V gene: TRBV2
CDR3 protein: CASRGLATNTGELFF

D gene: NA
V gene: TRBV4-3
CDR3 protein: CASSLGTNTGELFF

D gene: TRBD1
V gene: TRBV11-3
CDR3 protein: CASSKRTGSYEQYF

D gene: NA
V gene: TRBV2
CDR3 protein: CASSEALRTEAFF

D gene: TRBD1
V gene: TRBV13
CDR3 protein: CASRGQESYEQYF

D gene: NA
V gene: TRBV10-1
CDR3 protein: CASSEGRDGQPQHF

D gene: NA
V gene: TRBV6-5
CDR3 protein: CASIGETEAFF

D gene: TRBD1
V gene: TRBV5-3
CDR3 protein: CARSGRQGTNQPQHF

D gene: NA
V gene: TRBV29-1
CDR3 protein: CSAAGQGSTGELFF

D gene: NA
V gene: TRBV11-2
CDR3 protein: CASSRLYTDTQYF

D gene: TRBD2
V gene: TRBV7-8
CDR3 protein: CASSLRGTSGDNEQFF

D gene: NA
V gene: TRBV28
CDR3 protein: CASSLQGLGYEQYF

D gene: NA
V gene: TRBV7-2
CDR3 protein: CASSRDKNTEAFF

D gene: NA
V gene: TRBV13
CDR3 protein: CASSSAINTGELFF

D gene: NA
V gene: TRBV27
CDR3 protein: CASSLSRAGEQFF

D gene: NA
V gene: TRBV5-1
CDR3 protein: CASSLAAPNEQFF

D gene: NA
V gene: TRBV21-1
CDR3 protein: CASSKGLATQLNEQFF

D gene: NA
V gene: TRBV5-5
CDR3 protein: CASSLGPNQPQHF

D gene: NA
V gene: TRBV4-2
CDR3 protein: CASSQEIQGARTYNEQFF

D gene: TRBD2
V gene: TRBV6-4
CDR3 protein: CASSDGLDTGELFF

D gene: NA
V gene: TRBV6-4
CDR3 protein: CAISEKGDTQYF

D gene: NA
V gene: TRBV11-3
CDR3 protein: CASSTRQNTGELFF

D gene: NA
V gene: TRBV5-5
CDR3 protein: CASSLAGDISYEQYF

D gene: NA
V gene: TRBV9
CDR3 protein: CASSPKGMGADTQYF

D gene: TRBD2
V gene: TRBV11-2
CDR3 protein: CASSSVQAGGYYEQYF

D gene: TRBD2
V gene: TRBV6-1
CDR3 protein: CASSNSGSYNEQFF

D gene: NA
V gene: TRBV28
CDR3 protein: CASSLYVQTSYEQYF

D gene: NA
V gene: TRBV5-1
CDR3 protein: CASSPYEVNKGTIYF

D gene: NA
V gene: TRBV4-3
CDR3 protein: CASSQAQNQPQHF

D gene: TRBD1
V gene: TRBV29-1
CDR3 protein: CSATRTGGQETQYF

D gene: NA
V gene: TRBV21-1
CDR3 protein: CARTMRGLYEQYF

D gene: NA
V gene: TRBV14
CDR3 protein: CASSQGLGSSYEQYF

D gene: TRBD2
V gene: TRBV4-3
CDR3 protein: CASSQDVRLAGDTQYF

D gene: TRBD2
V gene: TRBV4-1
CDR3 protein: CASSQVSAGVGETQYF